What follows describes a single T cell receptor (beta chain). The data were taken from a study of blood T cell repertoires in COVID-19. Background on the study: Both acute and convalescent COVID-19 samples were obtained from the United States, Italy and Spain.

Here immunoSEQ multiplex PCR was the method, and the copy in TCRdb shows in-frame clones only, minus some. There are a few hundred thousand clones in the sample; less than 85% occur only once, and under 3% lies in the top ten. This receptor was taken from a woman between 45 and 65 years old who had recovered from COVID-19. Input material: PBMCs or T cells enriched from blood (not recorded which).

CDR3 nucleotides: TGCGCCAGCAGCTTGGATGGGCGGGATCAGCCCCAGCATTTT. Translated, it gives CASSLDGRDQPQHF. The chain couples TRBV5-1 to TRBJ1-5; D ambiguous. This CDR3 comprises 14 residues. CDR1 is SGHRS, CDR2 YFSETQ, per germline. V was cut by 0 bases and J by 5 bases, with 9 bases left in between.